The present entry profiles one T cell receptor (beta chain) with its context. Many counts were recorded for this clonotype. What antigen it recognizes has not been identified. The record has no base qualities; no much larger clone is one base away. The data derive from a study of T-cell reconstitution after alpha-beta-depleted transplantation in children (dated by TCRdb to the mid-2010s). Study-wide context: T-cell immune reconstitution after TCRalphabeta/CD19-depleted allogeneic hematopoietic cell transplantation in children was quantitatively tracked in the study by means of TCR repertoire profiling.

The protocol used for the library was PCR. The instrument given in TCRdb is Illumina HiSeq 2500. TCR library preparation used molecular barcoding, with unique molecular identifiers applied to normalize quantification of the TCRbeta repertoire. In-frame beta chains were kept once TCRdb had trimmed the public reads at Q25 with fastp and called clones with MiXCR. Rows merge per CDR3 protein into single entries with the most common DNA and genes. The sample table shows about 190,000 distinct CDR3 sequences, and less than 8% are seen once. The top ten clones comprise around 3% of the sample. Sequences DFQATT (CDR1) and SNEGSKA (CDR2) are obtained from the germline V gene (reference sequence). Unmatched junction bases come to 10, with V trimmed by 4 bases and J by 5 bases. Including the terminal cysteine and phenylalanine, the CDR3 comprises 14 residues. Solely the CDR3 DNA is kept, with 42 bases framed from the first base.

The source material was PBMCs from the stem cell graft donor, sampled from the stem cell graft. The chain uses TRBV20-1 and TRBJ2-5, with 7 bases in between that match TRBD2. The receptor was derived from a human donor who donated a stem cell graft to a child with Wiskott-Aldrich syndrome. The CDR3: CSATRTSRAETQYF. The DNA sequence reads TGCAGTGCTACCCGGACTAGTAGGGCTGAGACCCAGTACTTC.